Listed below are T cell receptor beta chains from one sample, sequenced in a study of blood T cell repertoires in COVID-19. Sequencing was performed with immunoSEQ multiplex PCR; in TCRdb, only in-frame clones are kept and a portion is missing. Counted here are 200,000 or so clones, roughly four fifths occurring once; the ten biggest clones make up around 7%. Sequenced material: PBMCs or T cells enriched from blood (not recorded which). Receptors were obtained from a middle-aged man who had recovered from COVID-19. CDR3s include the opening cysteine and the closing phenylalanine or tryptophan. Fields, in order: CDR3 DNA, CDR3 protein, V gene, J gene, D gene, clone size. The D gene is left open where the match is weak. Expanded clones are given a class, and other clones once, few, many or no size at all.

cdr3_nt: TGTGCCAGCAGAAGGGAGGATCTCGGAAACACCATATATTTT; cdr3_aa: CASRREDLGNTIYF; v_call: TRBV28; j_call: TRBJ1-3; d_call: -; clone_size: -
cdr3_nt: TGTGCCAGCAGTGTCCGCAGGTTGGAGACCCAGTACTTC; cdr3_aa: CASSVRRLETQYF; v_call: TRBV2; j_call: TRBJ2-5; d_call: -; clone_size: -
cdr3_nt: TGTGCCAGCAGCCAAGTTTCTCTGGGCGAAGCTTTCTTT; cdr3_aa: CASSQVSLGEAFF; v_call: TRBV14; j_call: TRBJ1-1; d_call: -; clone_size: -
cdr3_nt: TGTGCCAGCAGGGGGACAGGGGGTTCGAACACTGAAGCTTTCTTT; cdr3_aa: CASRGTGGSNTEAFF; v_call: TRBV5-6; j_call: TRBJ1-1; d_call: TRBD1; clone_size: -
cdr3_nt: TGTGCCAGCAGCACCGAGCGGGGGGGCAATGAGCAGTTCTTC; cdr3_aa: CASSTERGGNEQFF; v_call: TRBV21-1; j_call: TRBJ2-1; d_call: -; clone_size: -
cdr3_nt: TGTGCCAGCAGCTTAGAATGGGGTCGGGGGAGTTTGGGCTACGAGCAGTACTTC; cdr3_aa: CASSLEWGRGSLGYEQYF; v_call: TRBV11-2; j_call: TRBJ2-7; d_call: -; clone_size: -
cdr3_nt: TGCGCCAGCAGTGCTGGACTAGCGGGCACTTCAGATACGCAGTATTTT; cdr3_aa: CASSAGLAGTSDTQYF; v_call: TRBV10-1; j_call: TRBJ2-3; d_call: TRBD2; clone_size: -
cdr3_nt: TGCGCCAGCAGCGTACAGGGGAACACTGAAGCTTTCTTT; cdr3_aa: CASSVQGNTEAFF; v_call: TRBV5-1; j_call: TRBJ1-1; d_call: -; clone_size: -
cdr3_nt: TGTGCCAGCAGCTTAGCTAACAGGGGTAGGGAGACTGAAGCTTTCTTT; cdr3_aa: CASSLANRGRETEAFF; v_call: TRBV7-6; j_call: TRBJ1-1; d_call: TRBD1; clone_size: -
cdr3_nt: TGTGCCAGCAGCCAAGATCTCGTGAGCTCCTATAATTCACCCCTCCACTTT; cdr3_aa: CASSQDLVSSYNSPLHF; v_call: TRBV4-2; j_call: TRBJ1-6; d_call: -; clone_size: -
cdr3_nt: TGTGCCAGCAAGCGCGGGACAGGTGAAGCTTTCTTT; cdr3_aa: CASKRGTGEAFF; v_call: TRBV25-1; j_call: TRBJ1-1; d_call: TRBD1; clone_size: few
cdr3_nt: TGCGCCAGCAGCCCCTACAGGGTTGGGACTAATGAAAAACTGTTTTTT; cdr3_aa: CASSPYRVGTNEKLFF; v_call: TRBV5-1; j_call: TRBJ1-4; d_call: -; clone_size: few
cdr3_nt: TGTGCCAGCTCCCCCGATGGACAGAGTCTTTGGGGGGAGACCCAGTACTTC; cdr3_aa: CASSPDGQSLWGETQYF; v_call: TRBV18; j_call: TRBJ2-5; d_call: -; clone_size: -
cdr3_nt: TGTGCCAGCTCACCGGAGAGCAATCAGCCCCAGCATTTT; cdr3_aa: CASSPESNQPQHF; v_call: TRBV18; j_call: TRBJ1-5; d_call: -; clone_size: once
cdr3_nt: TGTGCCAGCTCACCGAAGCGGACAGTAGCCTCCTACGAGCAGTACTTC; cdr3_aa: CASSPKRTVASYEQYF; v_call: TRBV18; j_call: TRBJ2-7; d_call: -; clone_size: -
cdr3_nt: -; cdr3_aa: CASSKNPPRGGIKFGSGNTIYF; v_call: TRBV21-1; j_call: TRBJ1-3; d_call: -; clone_size: -
cdr3_nt: TGCAGTGCTACTGACAGGGCGGAAGAGACCCAGTACTTC; cdr3_aa: CSATDRAEETQYF; v_call: TRBV20-1; j_call: TRBJ2-5; d_call: TRBD1; clone_size: -
cdr3_nt: TGTGCCAGCCGTTGGGGCAGGTTGAACACTGAAGCTTTCTTT; cdr3_aa: CASRWGRLNTEAFF; v_call: TRBV7-9; j_call: TRBJ1-1; d_call: -; clone_size: once
cdr3_nt: TGTGCCAGCAGCCAAGACGCAGGAATGGGCGGCTACACCTTC; cdr3_aa: CASSQDAGMGGYTF; v_call: TRBV3-1/TRBV3-2; j_call: TRBJ1-2; d_call: -; clone_size: -
cdr3_nt: TGTGCCAGCAGTTTGTCCCCGGACAGGGCCAATCAGCCCCAGCATTTT; cdr3_aa: CASSLSPDRANQPQHF; v_call: TRBV27; j_call: TRBJ1-5; d_call: TRBD1; clone_size: -
cdr3_nt: TGTGCCAGCAGCTTCAGCTCCGGGCTAGCGGGAGATACGCAGTATTTT; cdr3_aa: CASSFSSGLAGDTQYF; v_call: TRBV11-2; j_call: TRBJ2-3; d_call: TRBD2; clone_size: -
cdr3_nt: TGTGCCAGCAGCGTCGGGACACCGCTCTCTGGAAACACCATATATTTT; cdr3_aa: CASSVGTPLSGNTIYF; v_call: TRBV2; j_call: TRBJ1-3; d_call: -; clone_size: once
cdr3_nt: TGTGCCATCAGGGGGGACAGCGCTGGATATGGCTACACCTTC; cdr3_aa: CAIRGDSAGYGYTF; v_call: TRBV10-3; j_call: TRBJ1-2; d_call: TRBD1; clone_size: -
cdr3_nt: TGCGCCAGCACCGAGGGGGGGAATGACTCCATTCAGTACTTC; cdr3_aa: CASTEGGNDSIQYF; v_call: TRBV5-1; j_call: TRBJ2-4; d_call: -; clone_size: -
cdr3_nt: TGTGCCAGCAGCTTAGGGACTTGGGACAGCGCAGCCGACTCTGATACGCAGTATTTT; cdr3_aa: CASSLGTWDSAADSDTQYF; v_call: TRBV11-2; j_call: TRBJ2-3; d_call: TRBD1; clone_size: -
cdr3_nt: TGTGCCAGCAGTCTCCGGGACAGTACCTACGAGCAGTACTTC; cdr3_aa: CASSLRDSTYEQYF; v_call: TRBV6-5; j_call: TRBJ2-7; d_call: TRBD1; clone_size: -
cdr3_nt: TGTGCCAGCAGCCCCAACAGGTACGAGCAGTACTTC; cdr3_aa: CASSPNRYEQYF; v_call: TRBV11-1; j_call: TRBJ2-7; d_call: -; clone_size: once
cdr3_nt: TGTGCCAGCAGCAAATCGCGGCAGCTATCCGGCAATAGCAATCAGCCCCAGCATTTT; cdr3_aa: CASSKSRQLSGNSNQPQHF; v_call: TRBV21-1; j_call: TRBJ1-5; d_call: -; clone_size: -